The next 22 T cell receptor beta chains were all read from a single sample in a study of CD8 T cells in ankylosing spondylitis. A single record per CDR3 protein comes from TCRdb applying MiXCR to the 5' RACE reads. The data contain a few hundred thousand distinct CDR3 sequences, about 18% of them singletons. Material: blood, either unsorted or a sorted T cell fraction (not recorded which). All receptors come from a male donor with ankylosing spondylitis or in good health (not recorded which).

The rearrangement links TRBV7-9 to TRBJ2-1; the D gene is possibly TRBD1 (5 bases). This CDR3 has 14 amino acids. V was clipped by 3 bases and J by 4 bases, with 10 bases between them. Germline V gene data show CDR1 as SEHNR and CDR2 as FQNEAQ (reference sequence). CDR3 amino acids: CASSLGLVYNEQFF. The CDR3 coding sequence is TGTGCCAGCAGCTTGGGGCTAGTATACAATGAGCAGTTCTTC.

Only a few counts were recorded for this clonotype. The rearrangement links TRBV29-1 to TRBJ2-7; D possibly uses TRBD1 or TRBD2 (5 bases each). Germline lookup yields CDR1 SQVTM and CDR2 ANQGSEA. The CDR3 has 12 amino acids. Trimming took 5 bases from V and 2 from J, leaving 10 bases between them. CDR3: CSVRGRAYEQYF. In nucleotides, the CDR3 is TGCAGCGTTCGGGGCAGGGCCTACGAGCAGTACTTC.

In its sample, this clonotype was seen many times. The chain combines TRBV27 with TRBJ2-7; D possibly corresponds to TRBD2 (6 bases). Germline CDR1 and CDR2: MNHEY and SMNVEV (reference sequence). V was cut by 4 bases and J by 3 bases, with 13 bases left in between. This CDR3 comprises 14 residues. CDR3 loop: CASSSLGSGYEQYF. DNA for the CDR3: TGTGCCAGCAGTTCCTTGGGTAGCGGCTACGAGCAGTACTTC.

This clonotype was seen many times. The CDR3 DNA reads as TGCAGCGTTGTGGAGCGTGAGGGGACCGGGGAGCTGTTTTTT. This translates into CSVVEREGTGELFF. The V and J genes are TRBV29-1 and TRBJ2-2; D may correspond to TRBD1 or TRBD2 (5 bases each). The CDR3 totals 14 residues. V gave up 4 bases and J gave up 5 bases, with 14 bases separating them. Per the germline V gene, CDR1 is SQVTM and CDR2 is ANQGSEA.

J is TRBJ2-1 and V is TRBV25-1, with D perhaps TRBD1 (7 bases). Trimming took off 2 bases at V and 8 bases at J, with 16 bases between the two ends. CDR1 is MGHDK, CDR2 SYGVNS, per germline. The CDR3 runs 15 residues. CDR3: CASSEDRGGGDEQFF. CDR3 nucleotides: TGTGCCAGCAGTGAAGACCGTGGAGGGGGCGATGAGCAGTTCTTC.

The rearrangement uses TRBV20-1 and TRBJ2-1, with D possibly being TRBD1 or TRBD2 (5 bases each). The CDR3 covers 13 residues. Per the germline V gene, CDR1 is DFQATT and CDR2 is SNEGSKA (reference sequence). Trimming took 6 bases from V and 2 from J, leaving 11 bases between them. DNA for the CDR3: TGCAGTGCCAGGGACCCTACCTACAATGAGCAGTTCTTC. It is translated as CSARDPTYNEQFF.

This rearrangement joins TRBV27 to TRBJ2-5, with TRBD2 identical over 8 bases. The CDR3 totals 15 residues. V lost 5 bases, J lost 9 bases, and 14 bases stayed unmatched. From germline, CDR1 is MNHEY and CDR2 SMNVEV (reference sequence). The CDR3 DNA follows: TGTGCCAGCAGTCTAATGGACCCGGGAGGGGGGGCCCAGTACTTC. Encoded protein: CASSLMDPGGGAQYF.

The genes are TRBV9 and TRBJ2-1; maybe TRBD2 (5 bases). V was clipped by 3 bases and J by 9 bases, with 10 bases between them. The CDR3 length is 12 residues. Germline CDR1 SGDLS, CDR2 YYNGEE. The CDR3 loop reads CASSAGRGEQFF. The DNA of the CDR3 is TGTGCCAGCAGCGCCGGCCGGGGTGAGCAGTTCTTC.

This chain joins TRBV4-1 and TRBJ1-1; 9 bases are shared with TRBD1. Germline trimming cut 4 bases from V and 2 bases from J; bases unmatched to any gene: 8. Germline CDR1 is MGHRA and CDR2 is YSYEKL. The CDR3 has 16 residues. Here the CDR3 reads CASSPPRTGVNTEAFF. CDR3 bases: TGCGCCAGCAGCCCCCCCCGGACAGGGGTTAACACTGAAGCTTTCTTT.

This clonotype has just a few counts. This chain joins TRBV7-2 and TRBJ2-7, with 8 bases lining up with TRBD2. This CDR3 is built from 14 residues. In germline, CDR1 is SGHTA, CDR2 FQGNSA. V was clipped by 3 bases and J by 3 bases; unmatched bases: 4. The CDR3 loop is CASSFERGSYEQYF. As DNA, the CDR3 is TGTGCCAGCAGCTTTGAGCGGGGGAGCTACGAGCAGTACTTC.

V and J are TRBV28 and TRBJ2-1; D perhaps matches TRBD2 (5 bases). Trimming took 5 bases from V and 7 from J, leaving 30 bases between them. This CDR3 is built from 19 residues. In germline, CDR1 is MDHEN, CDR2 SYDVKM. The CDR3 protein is CASSPLFSGETGSHNEQFF. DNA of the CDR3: TGTGCCAGCAGTCCCCTTTTTTCGGGTGAGACGGGATCTCATAATGAGCAGTTCTTC.

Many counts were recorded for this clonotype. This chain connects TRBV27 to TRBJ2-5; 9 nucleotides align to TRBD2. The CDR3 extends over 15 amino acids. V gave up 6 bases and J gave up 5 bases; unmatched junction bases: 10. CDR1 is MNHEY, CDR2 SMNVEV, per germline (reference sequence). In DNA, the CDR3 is TGTGCCAGCAGGGCCGGGACTAGCACATTGGAGACCCAGTACTTC. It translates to CASRAGTSTLETQYF.

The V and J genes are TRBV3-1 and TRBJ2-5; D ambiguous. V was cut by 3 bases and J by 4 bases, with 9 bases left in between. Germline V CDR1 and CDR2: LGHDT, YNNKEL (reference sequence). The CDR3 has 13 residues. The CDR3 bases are TGTGCCAGCAGCCATCCCCCAGGAGAGACCCAGTACTTC. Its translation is CASSHPPGETQYF.

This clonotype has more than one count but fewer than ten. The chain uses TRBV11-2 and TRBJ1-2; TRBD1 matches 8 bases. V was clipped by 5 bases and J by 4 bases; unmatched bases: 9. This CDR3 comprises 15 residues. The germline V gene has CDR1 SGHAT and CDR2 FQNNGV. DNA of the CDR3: TGTGCCAGCAGCCCAGGGGACAGGATTAGCTATGGCTACACCTTC. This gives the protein CASSPGDRISYGYTF.

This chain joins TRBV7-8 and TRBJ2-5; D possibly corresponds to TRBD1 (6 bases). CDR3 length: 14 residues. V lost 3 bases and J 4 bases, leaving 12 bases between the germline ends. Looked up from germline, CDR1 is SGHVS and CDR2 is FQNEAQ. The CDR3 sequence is CASSFLSGAETQYF. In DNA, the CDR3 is TGTGCCAGCAGCTTCCTGTCAGGGGCAGAGACCCAGTACTTC.

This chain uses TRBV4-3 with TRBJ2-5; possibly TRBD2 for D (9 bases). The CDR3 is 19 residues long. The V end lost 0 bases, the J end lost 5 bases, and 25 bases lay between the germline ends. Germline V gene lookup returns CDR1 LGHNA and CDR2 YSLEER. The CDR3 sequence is CASSQENRGMGLAGETQYF. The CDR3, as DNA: TGCGCCAGCAGCCAAGAGAACAGGGGGATGGGGCTAGCGGGGGAGACCCAGTACTTC.

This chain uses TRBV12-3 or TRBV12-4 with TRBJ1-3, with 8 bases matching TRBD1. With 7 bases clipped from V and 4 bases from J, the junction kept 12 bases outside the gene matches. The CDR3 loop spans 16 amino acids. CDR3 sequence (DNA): TGTGCCAGCACCCTACCGGACAGGGAACCCGGAAACACCATATATTTT. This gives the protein CASTLPDREPGNTIYF.

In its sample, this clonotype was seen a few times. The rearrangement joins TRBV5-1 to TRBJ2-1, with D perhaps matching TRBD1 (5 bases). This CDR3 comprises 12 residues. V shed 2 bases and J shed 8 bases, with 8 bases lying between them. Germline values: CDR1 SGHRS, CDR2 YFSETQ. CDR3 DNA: TGCGCCAGCAGCTTCTGGGGCGATGAGCAGTTCTTC. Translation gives CASSFWGDEQFF.

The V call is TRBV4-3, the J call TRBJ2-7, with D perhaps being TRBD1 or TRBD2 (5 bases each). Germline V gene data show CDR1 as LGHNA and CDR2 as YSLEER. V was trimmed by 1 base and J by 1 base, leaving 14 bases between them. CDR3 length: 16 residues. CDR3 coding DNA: TGCGCCAGCAGCCAAGCGTTTGGGGACGGGTCCTACGAGCAGTACTTC. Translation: CASSQAFGDGSYEQYF.

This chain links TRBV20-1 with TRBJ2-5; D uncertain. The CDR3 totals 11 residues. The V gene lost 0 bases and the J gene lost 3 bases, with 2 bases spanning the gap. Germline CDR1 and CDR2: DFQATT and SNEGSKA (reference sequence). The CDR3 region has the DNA TGCAGTGCTAGAGATAAAGAGACCCAGTACTTC. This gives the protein CSARDKETQYF.

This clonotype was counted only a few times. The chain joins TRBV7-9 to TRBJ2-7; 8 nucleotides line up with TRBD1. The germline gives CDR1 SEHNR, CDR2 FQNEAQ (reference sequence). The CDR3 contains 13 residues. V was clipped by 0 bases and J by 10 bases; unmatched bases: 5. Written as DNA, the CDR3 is TGTGCCAGCAGCTTAGCACCGGGACAGGTACAGTACTTC. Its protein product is CASSLAPGQVQYF.

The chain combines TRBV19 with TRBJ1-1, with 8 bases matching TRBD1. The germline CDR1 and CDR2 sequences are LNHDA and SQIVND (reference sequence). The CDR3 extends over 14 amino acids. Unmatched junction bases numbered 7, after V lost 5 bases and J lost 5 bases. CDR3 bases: TGTGCCAGTAGTGCAGGGGGCACAGGGACTGAAGCTTTCTTT. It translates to CASSAGGTGTEAFF.